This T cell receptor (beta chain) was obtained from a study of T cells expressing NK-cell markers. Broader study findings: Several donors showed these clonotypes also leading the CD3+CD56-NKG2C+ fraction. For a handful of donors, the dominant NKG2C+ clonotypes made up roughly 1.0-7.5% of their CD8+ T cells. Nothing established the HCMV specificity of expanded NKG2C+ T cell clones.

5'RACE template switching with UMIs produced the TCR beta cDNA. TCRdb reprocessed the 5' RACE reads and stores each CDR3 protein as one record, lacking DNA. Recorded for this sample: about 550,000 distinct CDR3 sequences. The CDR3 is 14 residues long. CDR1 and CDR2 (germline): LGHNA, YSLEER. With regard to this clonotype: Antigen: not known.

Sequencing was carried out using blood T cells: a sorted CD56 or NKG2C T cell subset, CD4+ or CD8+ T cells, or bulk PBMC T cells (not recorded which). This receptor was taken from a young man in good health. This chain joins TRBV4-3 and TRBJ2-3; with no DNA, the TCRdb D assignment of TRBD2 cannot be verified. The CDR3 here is CASSQEVAVNTQYF.